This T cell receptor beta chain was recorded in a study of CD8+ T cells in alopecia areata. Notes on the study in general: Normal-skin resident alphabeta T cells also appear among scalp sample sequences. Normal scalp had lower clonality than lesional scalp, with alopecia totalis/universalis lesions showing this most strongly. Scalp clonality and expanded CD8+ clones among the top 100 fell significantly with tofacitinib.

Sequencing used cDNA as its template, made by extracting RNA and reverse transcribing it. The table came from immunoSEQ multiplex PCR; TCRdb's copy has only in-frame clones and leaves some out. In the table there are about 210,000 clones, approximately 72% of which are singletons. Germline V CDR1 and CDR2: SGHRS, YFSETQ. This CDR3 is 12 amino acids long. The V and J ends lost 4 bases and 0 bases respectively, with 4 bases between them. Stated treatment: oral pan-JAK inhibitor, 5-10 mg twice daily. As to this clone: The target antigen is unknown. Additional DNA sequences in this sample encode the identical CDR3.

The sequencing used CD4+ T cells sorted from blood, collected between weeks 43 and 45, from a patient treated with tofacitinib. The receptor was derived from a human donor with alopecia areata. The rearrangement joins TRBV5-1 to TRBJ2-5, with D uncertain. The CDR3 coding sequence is TGCGCCAGCAGCCCCGACCAAGAGACCCAGTACTTC. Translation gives CASSPDQETQYF.